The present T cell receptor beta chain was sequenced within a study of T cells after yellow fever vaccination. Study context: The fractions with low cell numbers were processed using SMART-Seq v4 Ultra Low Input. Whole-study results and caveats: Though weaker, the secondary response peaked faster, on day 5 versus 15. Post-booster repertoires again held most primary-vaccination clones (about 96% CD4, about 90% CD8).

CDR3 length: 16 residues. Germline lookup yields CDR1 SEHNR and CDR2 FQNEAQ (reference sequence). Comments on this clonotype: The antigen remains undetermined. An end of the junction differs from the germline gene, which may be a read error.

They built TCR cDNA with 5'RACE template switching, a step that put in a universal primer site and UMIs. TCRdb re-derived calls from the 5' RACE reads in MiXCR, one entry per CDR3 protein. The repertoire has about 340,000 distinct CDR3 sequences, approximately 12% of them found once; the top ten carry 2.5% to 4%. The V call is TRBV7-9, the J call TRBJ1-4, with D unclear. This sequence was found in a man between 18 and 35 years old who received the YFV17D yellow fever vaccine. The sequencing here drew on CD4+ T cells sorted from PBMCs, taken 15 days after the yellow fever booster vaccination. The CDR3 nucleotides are TGTGCCAGCAGCTCGGGCCCGGCGGGGAAGGGCGAAAATCTGTTTTTT. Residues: CASSSGPAGKGENLFF.